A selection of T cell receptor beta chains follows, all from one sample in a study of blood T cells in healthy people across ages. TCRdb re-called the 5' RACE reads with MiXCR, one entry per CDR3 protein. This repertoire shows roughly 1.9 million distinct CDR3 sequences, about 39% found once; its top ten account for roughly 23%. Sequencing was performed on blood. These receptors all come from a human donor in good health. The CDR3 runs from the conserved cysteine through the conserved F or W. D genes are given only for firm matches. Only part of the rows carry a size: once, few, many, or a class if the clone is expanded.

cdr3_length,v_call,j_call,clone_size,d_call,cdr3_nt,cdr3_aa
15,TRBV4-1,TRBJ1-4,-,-,TGCGCCAGCAGCCCAGTGAGGTTCACTAATGAAAAACTGTTTTTT,CASSPVRFTNEKLFF
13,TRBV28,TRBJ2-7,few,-,TGTGCCAGCGGAGGACAACCTTCCTACGAGCAGTACTTC,CASGGQPSYEQYF
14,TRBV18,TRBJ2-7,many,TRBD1,TGTGCCAGCAGCCCCAGGACAGGGGGCTACGAGCAGTACTTC,CASSPRTGGYEQYF
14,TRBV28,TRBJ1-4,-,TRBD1,TGTGCCAGCACTACCCGGGCAGGGGGTGAAAAACTGTTTTTT,CASTTRAGGEKLFF
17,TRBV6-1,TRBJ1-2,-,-,TGTGCCAGCAGTGACACGACAGGCCCCAGGGCTAACTATGGCTACACCTTC,CASSDTTGPRANYGYTF
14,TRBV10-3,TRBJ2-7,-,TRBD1,TGTGCCATTAGGTGGGGGACAGGGGCCTACGAGCAGTACTTC,CAIRWGTGAYEQYF
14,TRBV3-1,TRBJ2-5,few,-,TGTGCCAGCAGCCAAGAGATAGCTTCAGAGACCCAGTACTTC,CASSQEIASETQYF
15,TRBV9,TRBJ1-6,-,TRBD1,TGTGCCAGCAGCGTAGGGGGGACAGGGGTGACACCCCTCCACTTT,CASSVGGTGVTPLHF
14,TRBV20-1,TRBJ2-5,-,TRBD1,TGCAGTGCCGCACGGACAGGGGCCCAAGAGACCCAGTACTTC,CSAARTGAQETQYF
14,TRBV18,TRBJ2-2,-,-,TGTGCCAGCTCACCACGCGGGGTAACCGGGGAGCTGTTTTTT,CASSPRGVTGELFF
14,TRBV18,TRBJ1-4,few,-,TGTGCCAGCTCACCAGACGCAACTAATGAAAAACTGTTTTTT,CASSPDATNEKLFF
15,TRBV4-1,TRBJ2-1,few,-,TGCGCCAGCAGCCGTCGGACAGTTATGGGCAATGAGCAGTTCTTC,CASSRRTVMGNEQFF
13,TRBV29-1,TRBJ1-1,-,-,TGCAGCGTTAGTAAGGGTTTGAACACCGAAGCTTTCTTT,CSVSKGLNTEAFF
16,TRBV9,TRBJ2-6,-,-,TGTACCAGCAGCGTAGTTCTGGGGGCTGGGGCCAACGTCCTGACTTTC,CTSSVVLGAGANVLTF
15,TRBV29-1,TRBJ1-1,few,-,TGCAGCGTTGAGGGGTACCTGACCCAGAACACTGAAGCTTTCTTT,CSVEGYLTQNTEAFF
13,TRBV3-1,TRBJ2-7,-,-,TGTGCCAGCAGCTTTACGAGAGAGCACGAGCAGTACTTC,CASSFTREHEQYF
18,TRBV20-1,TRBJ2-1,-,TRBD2,TGCAGTTACCAAGACTTAGCGGGGGGGCCTTTCGATTGGAATGAGCAGTTCTTC,CSYQDLAGGPFDWNEQFF
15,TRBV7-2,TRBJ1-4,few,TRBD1,TGTGCCAGCAGCGTACAGGGGGCGCGGAACGAAAAACTGTTTTTT,CASSVQGARNEKLFF
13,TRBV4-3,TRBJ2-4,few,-,TGCGCCAGCAGTGGAAATAGGAAAAACATTCAGTACTTC,CASSGNRKNIQYF
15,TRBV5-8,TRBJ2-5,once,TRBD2,TGTGCCAGCGGGCTAGCGGGGGCCAACGTTGAGACCCAGTACTTC,CASGLAGANVETQYF
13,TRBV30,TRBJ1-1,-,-,TGTGCCTGGACCAATCAGGGTTATACTGAAGCTTTCTTT,CAWTNQGYTEAFF
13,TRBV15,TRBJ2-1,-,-,TGTGCCACCACCCATACAGGCGGCGATGGGCAGTTCTTC,CATTHTGGDGQFF
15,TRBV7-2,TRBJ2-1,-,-,TGTGCCAGCAGCTTCGGCAGCTACTCCTACAATGAGCAGTTCTTC,CASSFGSYSYNEQFF
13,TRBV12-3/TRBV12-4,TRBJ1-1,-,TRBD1,TGTGCCAGCACCCCGGACAGGGAAGCTGAAGCTTTCTTT,CASTPDREAEAFF
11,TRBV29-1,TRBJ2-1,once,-,TGCAGCCCGGGCTCTCCCAATGAGCAGTTCTTC,CSPGSPNEQFF
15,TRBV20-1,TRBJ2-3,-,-,TGCGGTGCCCCCCCGCCGACAGGATTGCGAGATACGCAGTATTTT,CGAPPPTGLRDTQYF
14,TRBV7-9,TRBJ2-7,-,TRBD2,TGTGCCAGCAGCGTACTAGCGGGTTCCTACGAGCAGTACTTC,CASSVLAGSYEQYF
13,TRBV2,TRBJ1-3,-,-,TGTGCCAGCGGCAGGGGAGCTGGAAACACCGTATATTTT,CASGRGAGNTVYF